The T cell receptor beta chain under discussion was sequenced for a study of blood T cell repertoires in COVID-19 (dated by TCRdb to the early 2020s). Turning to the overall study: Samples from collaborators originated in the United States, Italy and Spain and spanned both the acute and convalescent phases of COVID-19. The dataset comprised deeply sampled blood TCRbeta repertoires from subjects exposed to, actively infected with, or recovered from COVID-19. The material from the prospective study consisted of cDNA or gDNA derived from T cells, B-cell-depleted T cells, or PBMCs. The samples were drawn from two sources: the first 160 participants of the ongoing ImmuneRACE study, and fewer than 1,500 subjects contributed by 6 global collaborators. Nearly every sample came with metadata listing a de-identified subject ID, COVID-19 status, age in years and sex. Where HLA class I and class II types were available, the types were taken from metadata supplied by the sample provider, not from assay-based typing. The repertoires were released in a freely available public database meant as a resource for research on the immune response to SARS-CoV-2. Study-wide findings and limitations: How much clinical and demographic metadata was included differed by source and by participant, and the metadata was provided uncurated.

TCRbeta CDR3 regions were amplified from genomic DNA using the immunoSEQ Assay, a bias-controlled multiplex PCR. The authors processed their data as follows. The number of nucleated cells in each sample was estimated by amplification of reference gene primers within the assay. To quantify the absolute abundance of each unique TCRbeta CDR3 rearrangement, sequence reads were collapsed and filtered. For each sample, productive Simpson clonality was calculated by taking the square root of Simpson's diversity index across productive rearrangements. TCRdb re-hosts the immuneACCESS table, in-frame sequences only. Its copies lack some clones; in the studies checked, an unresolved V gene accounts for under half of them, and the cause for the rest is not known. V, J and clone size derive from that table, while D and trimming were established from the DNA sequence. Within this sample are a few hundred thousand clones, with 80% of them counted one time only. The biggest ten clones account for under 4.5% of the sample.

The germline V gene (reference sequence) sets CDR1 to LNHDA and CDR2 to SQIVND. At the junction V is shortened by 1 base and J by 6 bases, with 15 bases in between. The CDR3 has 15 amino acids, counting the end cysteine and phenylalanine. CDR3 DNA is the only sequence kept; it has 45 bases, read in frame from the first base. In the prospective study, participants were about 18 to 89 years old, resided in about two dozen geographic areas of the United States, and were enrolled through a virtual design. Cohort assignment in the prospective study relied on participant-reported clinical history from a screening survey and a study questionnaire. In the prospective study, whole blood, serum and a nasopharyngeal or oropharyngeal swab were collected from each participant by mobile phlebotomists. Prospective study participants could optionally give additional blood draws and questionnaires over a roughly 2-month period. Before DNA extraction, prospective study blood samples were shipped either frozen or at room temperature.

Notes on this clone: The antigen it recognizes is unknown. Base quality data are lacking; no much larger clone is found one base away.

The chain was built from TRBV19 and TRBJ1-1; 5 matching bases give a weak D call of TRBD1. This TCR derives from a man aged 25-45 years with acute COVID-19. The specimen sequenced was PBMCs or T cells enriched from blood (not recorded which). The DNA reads TGTGCCAGTAGTATAGTAGGGGCAGCTATTCCTGAAGCTTTCTTT. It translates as CASSIVGAAIPEAFF.